One sample yielded the 20 T cell receptor beta chains listed below, sequenced in a study of OX40 agonist ivuxolimab in advanced cancers. Data came from immunoSEQ multiplex PCR; TCRdb stores just in-frame clones and leaves some out. The table records roughly 100,000 clones, approximately 95% of them present only once. Sequencing used CD4+ or CD8+ T cells sorted from blood, obtained in a trial of the OX40 agonist ivuxolimab. These receptors were collected from an adult with an advanced solid tumor such as melanoma, head and neck, liver or kidney cancer.

V is TRBV5-1 and J is TRBJ2-2, with 9 bases fitting TRBD1. The germline V gene has CDR1 SGHRS and CDR2 YFSETQ. V shed 3 bases and J 7 bases; nucleotides not matched to a gene: 7. The CDR3 is 15 residues long. Here the CDR3 reads CASSWGQGINGELFF. CDR3 sequence (DNA): TGCGCCAGCAGCTGGGGACAGGGAATTAACGGGGAGCTGTTTTTT. Using reference TRBV5-1 and TRBJ2-2 for the parts outside the CDR3, the full variable domain is KAGVTQTPRYLIKTRGQQVTLSCSPISGHRSVSWYQQTPGQGLQFLFEYFSETQRNKGNFPGRFSGRQFSNSRSEMNVSTLELGDSALYLCASSWGQGINGELFFGEGSRLTVL.

This clone was seen once. The gene calls are TRBV5-4 and TRBJ1-4, with D possibly TRBD1 on 5 matching bases. Germline CDR1 and CDR2: SGHNT and YYREEE (reference sequence). Trimming took off 4 bases at V and 3 bases at J, with 13 bases between the two ends. CDR3 length: 15 residues. The CDR3 is CASSATATSNEKLFF. CDR3 DNA sequence: TGTGCCAGCAGCGCGACAGCCACCTCTAATGAAAAACTGTTTTTT.

The rearrangement joins TRBV7-8 to TRBJ2-1; D is unclear. The V gene's germline CDR1 is SGHVS and CDR2 FQNEAQ. The CDR3 has 14 residues. Trimming cost V 5 bases and J 5 bases, with 13 bases left between them. The DNA of the CDR3 is TGTGCCAGCAGCGCTACGGGCGTGGACAATGAGCAGTTCTTC. Protein sequence: CASSATGVDNEQFF.

The chain combines TRBV7-2 with TRBJ2-5; 9 bases are shared with TRBD2. The CDR3 loop spans 15 amino acids. Germline CDR1 SGHTA, CDR2 FQGNSA. The V gene end was trimmed by 4 bases and the J gene end by 4 bases; junction bases not matched to a gene: 7. Here the CDR3 DNA reads TGTGCCAGCAGCTCCCCGGGGACTAGCCGAGAGACCCAGTACTTC. It encodes CASSSPGTSRETQYF.

V and J are TRBV6-1 and TRBJ1-5; TRBD1 might be the D (6 bases). The CDR3 runs to 15 residues. Germline V gene sequence: CDR1 MNHNS, CDR2 SASEGT. Trimming took 3 bases from V and 9 from J, leaving 18 bases between them. The CDR3 bases are TGTGCCAGCAGTGACTCGGGGGGCGGCAGGTGGCCCCAGCATTTT. It specifies CASSDSGGGRWPQHF.

The V gene is TRBV19, the J gene TRBJ2-6, with D unresolved. The CDR3 loop spans 14 amino acids. Germline loops: CDR1 LNHDA, CDR2 SQIVND (reference sequence). Deletions cut 5 bases from V and 1 base from J, with 6 bases between. CDR3 loop: CASSEDSGANVLTF. Written as DNA, the CDR3 is TGTGCCAGTAGTGAAGATTCTGGGGCCAACGTCCTGACTTTC.

The gene calls are TRBV9 and TRBJ1-6, with a possible D match to TRBD1 (5 bases). The V and J ends lost 0 bases and 12 bases respectively, with 10 bases between them. CDR3 length: 13 amino acids. Germline loops: CDR1 SGDLS, CDR2 YYNGEE. The chain's CDR3 is CASSVDDSRPLHF. The CDR3 DNA is TGTGCCAGCAGCGTAGACGACAGCCGACCCCTCCACTTT.

The chain couples TRBV28 to TRBJ1-2; D unresolved. V was trimmed by 6 bases and J by 3 bases, leaving 5 bases between them. Per germline, CDR1 MDHEN and CDR2 SYDVKM. The CDR3 has 11 amino acids. CDR3 loop: CASRPDYGYTF. Written as DNA, the CDR3 is TGTGCCAGCAGACCAGACTATGGCTACACCTTC.

The gene calls are TRBV27 and TRBJ2-7; D is ambiguous. Looked up from germline, CDR1 is MNHEY and CDR2 is SMNVEV (reference sequence). The ends were cut back, 0 bases at V and 0 bases at J, with 9 bases in the middle. This CDR3 has 15 amino acids. The CDR3 sequence: CASSLSVMNSYEQYF. CDR3 in DNA: TGTGCCAGCAGTTTATCGGTGATGAACTCCTACGAGCAGTACTTC.

The rearrangement joins TRBV19 to TRBJ2-5; D ambiguous. The CDR3 sequence is 13 residues long. With 5 bases removed from V and 0 bases from J, the gap between germline ends came to 7 bases. Germline CDR1 is LNHDA and CDR2 is SQIVND (reference sequence). CDR3 amino acids: CASSRMDQETQYF. The CDR3 DNA is TGTGCCAGTAGTCGGATGGACCAAGAGACCCAGTACTTC.

The CDR3 DNA reads as TGTGCCAGCAGGAGACTAACTGGAGTGGACGAGCAGTACTTC. Translated: CASRRLTGVDEQYF. The gene calls are TRBV6-5 and TRBJ2-7; a possible D gene is TRBD2 (5 bases). Germline loops: CDR1 MNHEY, CDR2 SVGAGI. This CDR3 is built from 14 residues. V gave up 6 bases and J gave up 5 bases, with 17 bases separating them.

This chain joins TRBV28 and TRBJ2-5; possibly TRBD1 for D (5 bases). This CDR3 is 15 amino acids long. Looked up from germline, CDR1 is MDHEN and CDR2 is SYDVKM. Trimming took off 5 bases at V and 2 bases at J, with 15 bases between the two ends. The CDR3 DNA sequence: TGTGCCAGCAGTCCACCTCCCAGGGATCAAGAGACCCAGTACTTC. It codes for CASSPPPRDQETQYF.

This clone appeared once. The chain employs TRBV5-1 and TRBJ2-1; a weak D match, TRBD2 (5 bases). The CDR3 runs 14 residues. The germline CDR1 and CDR2 sequences are SGHRS and YFSETQ. Trimming cost V 9 bases and J 5 bases, with 18 bases left between them. The CDR3 loop reads CATTLGVGDNEQFF. CDR3 sequence (DNA): TGCGCCACCACCTTGGGAGTGGGAGACAATGAGCAGTTCTTC.

This rearrangement joins TRBV7-3 to TRBJ2-5; no clear D gene. Germline CDR1 SGHTA, CDR2 FQGTGA. Trimming took off 0 bases at V and 1 base at J, with 6 bases between the two ends. The length of the CDR3 is 14 residues. CDR3 sequence (DNA): TGTGCCAGCAGCTTAACGGGATCCCAAGAGACCCAGTACTTC. It is translated as CASSLTGSQETQYF.

On this clone itself: One end of the junction fails to match germline, which may point to a read error. J is TRBJ2-7 and V is TRBV5-4; 8 bases are a match to TRBD1. This CDR3 is 16 amino acids long. Germline assignment: CDR1 SGHNT and CDR2 YYREEE (reference sequence). CDR3 nucleotide sequence: TGCGCCAGCAGCCAAGATAACAGGGGGAGCTCCTACGAGCAGTACTTC. Encoded protein: CASSQDNRGSSYEQYF.

This chain uses TRBV9 with TRBJ2-3; 8 bases fit TRBD2. This CDR3 has 16 amino acids. Germline V CDR1 and CDR2: SGDLS, YYNGEE. The ends lost 3 bases at V and 5 bases at J; junction bases unmatched: 11. The CDR3 loop is CASSGHITGGGDTQYF. Here the CDR3 DNA reads TGTGCCAGCAGCGGGCACATCACGGGAGGGGGAGATACGCAGTATTTT.

This clone showed up just once. The rearrangement uses TRBV27 and TRBJ1-2; D perhaps matches TRBD1 (6 bases). The CDR3 is 15 residues long. Trimming removed 6 bases from V and 8 bases from J, with 22 bases in between. From germline, CDR1 is MNHEY and CDR2 SMNVEV (reference sequence). The CDR3 protein is CASSGVGPGGGGYTF. CDR3 nucleotides: TGTGCCAGCAGCGGAGTAGGGCCCGGAGGGGGAGGCTACACCTTC.

The chain couples TRBV6-1 to TRBJ2-5, with D perhaps assigned TRBD1 or TRBD2 (5 bases each). This CDR3 has 15 amino acids. In germline, CDR1 is MNHNS, CDR2 SASEGT. V was shortened by 3 bases and J by 5 bases, with 16 bases between the two germline ends. CDR3 sequence: CASSEGEEAPETQYF. In DNA, the CDR3 is TGTGCCAGCAGTGAGGGGGAAGAGGCACCCGAGACCCAGTACTTC.

The genes are TRBV6-1 and TRBJ2-7; 9 nucleotides agree with TRBD2. The V segment lost 1 base and the J segment 7 bases; nucleotides outside the gene matches: 11. This CDR3 has 16 residues. The germline V gene has CDR1 MNHNS and CDR2 SASEGT. The CDR3 region has the DNA TGTGCCAGCAGTGAAGAGGTAGCGGGGGTTCTGGGGGAGCAGTACTTC. It encodes CASSEEVAGVLGEQYF.

This sequence joins TRBV4-1 and TRBJ2-7, with TRBD1 matching over 8 bases. Germline V gene data show CDR1 as MGHRA and CDR2 as YSYEKL. V lost 1 base and J lost 0; bases outside the gene matches: 5. This CDR3 spans 16 amino acids. The CDR3 loop reads CASSQARTGFSYEQYF. DNA of the CDR3: TGCGCCAGCAGCCAAGCAAGGACAGGGTTCTCCTACGAGCAGTACTTC.